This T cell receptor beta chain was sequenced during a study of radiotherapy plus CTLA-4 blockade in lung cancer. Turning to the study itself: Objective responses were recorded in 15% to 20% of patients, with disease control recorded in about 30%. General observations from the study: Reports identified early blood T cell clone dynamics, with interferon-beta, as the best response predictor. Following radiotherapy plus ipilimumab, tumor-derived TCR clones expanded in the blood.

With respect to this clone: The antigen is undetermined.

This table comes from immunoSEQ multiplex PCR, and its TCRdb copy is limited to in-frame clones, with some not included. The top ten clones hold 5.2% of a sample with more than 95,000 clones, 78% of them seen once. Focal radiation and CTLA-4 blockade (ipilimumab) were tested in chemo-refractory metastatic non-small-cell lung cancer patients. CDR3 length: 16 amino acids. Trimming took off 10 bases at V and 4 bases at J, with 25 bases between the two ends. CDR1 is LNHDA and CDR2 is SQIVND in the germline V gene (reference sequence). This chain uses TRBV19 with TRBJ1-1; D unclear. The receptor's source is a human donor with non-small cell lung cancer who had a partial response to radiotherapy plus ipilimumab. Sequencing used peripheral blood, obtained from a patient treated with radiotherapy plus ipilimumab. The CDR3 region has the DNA TGTGCCACCCAGATTCCACAGACCCGCCGATCCACTGAAGCTTTCTTT. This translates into CATQIPQTRRSTEAFF.